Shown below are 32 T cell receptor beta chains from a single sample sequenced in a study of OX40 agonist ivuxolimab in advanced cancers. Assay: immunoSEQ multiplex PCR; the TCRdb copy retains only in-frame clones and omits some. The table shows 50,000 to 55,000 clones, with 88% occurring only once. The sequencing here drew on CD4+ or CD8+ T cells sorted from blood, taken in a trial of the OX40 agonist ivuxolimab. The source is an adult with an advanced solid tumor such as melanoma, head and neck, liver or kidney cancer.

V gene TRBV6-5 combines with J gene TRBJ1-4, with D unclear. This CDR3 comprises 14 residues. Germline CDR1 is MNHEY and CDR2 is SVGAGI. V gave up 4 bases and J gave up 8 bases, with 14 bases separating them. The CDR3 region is CASSSGRLSEKLFF. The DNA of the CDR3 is TGTGCCAGCAGTTCTGGACGGCTGTCGGAAAAACTGTTTTTT.

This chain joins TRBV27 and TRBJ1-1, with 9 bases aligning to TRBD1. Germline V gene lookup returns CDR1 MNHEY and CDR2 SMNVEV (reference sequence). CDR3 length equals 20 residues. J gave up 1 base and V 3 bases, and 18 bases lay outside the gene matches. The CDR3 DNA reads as TGTGCCAGCAGTTTTAGTACCCCACTCGGACAGGGGAGATCGAACACTGAAGCTTTCTTT. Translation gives CASSFSTPLGQGRSNTEAFF.

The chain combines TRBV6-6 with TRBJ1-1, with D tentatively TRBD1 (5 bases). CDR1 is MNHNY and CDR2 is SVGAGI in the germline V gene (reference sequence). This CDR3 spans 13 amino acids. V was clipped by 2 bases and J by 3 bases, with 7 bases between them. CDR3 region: CASSYGGYTEAFF. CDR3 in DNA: TGTGCCAGCAGTTACGGGGGATACACTGAAGCTTTCTTT.

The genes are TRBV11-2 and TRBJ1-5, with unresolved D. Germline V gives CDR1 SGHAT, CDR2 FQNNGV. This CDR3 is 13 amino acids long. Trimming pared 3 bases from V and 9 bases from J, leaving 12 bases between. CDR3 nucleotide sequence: TGTGCCAGCAGCTTGGACGGCTATACGCCCCAGCATTTT. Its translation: CASSLDGYTPQHF.

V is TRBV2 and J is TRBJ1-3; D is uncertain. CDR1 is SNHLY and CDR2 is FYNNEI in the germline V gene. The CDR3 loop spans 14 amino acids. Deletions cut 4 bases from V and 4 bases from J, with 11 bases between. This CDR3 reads CASSGAGYGNTIYF. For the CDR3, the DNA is TGTGCCAGCAGTGGGGCGGGGTACGGAAACACCATATATTTT.

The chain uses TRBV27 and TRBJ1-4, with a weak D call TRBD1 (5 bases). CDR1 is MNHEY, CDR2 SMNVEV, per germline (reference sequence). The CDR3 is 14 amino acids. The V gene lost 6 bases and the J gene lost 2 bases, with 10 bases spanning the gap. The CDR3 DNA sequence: TGTGCCAGCAGCGGGGCCGGGACTAATGAAAAACTGTTTTTT. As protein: CASSGAGTNEKLFF.

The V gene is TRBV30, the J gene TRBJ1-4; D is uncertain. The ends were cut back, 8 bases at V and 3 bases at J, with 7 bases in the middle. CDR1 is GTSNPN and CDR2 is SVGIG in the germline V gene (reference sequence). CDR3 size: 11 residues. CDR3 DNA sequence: TGTGCCGTAGGCCCTAATGAAAAACTGTTTTTT. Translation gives CAVGPNEKLFF.

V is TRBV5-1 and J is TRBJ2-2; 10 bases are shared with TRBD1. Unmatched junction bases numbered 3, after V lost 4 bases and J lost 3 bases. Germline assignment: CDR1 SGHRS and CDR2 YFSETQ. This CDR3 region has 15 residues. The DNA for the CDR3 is TGCGCCAGCAGCGGGGGACAGGGGCACACCGGGGAGCTGTTTTTT. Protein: CASSGGQGHTGELFF.

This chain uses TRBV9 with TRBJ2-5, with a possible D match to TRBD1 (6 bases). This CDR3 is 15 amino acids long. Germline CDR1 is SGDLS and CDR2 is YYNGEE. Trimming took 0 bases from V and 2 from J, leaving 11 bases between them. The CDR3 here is CASSVDGQRQETQYF. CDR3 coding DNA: TGTGCCAGCAGCGTAGACGGACAGCGACAAGAGACCCAGTACTTC.

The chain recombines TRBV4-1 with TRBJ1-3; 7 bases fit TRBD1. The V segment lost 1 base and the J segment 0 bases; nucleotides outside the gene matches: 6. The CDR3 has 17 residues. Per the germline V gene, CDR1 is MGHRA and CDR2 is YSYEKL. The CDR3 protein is CASSQARTGSSGNTIYF. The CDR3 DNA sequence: TGCGCCAGCAGCCAAGCTCGGACAGGTAGCTCTGGAAACACCATATATTTT.

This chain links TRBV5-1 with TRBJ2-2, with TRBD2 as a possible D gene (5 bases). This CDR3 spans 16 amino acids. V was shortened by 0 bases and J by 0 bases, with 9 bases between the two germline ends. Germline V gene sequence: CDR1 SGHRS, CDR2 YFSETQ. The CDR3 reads CASSLVSGSNTGELFF. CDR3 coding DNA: TGCGCCAGCAGCTTGGTGAGCGGATCGAACACCGGGGAGCTGTTTTTT. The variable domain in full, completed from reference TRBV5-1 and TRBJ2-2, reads KAGVTQTPRYLIKTRGQQVTLSCSPISGHRSVSWYQQTPGQGLQFLFEYFSETQRNKGNFPGRFSGRQFSNSRSEMNVSTLELGDSALYLCASSLVSGSNTGELFFGEGSRLTVL.

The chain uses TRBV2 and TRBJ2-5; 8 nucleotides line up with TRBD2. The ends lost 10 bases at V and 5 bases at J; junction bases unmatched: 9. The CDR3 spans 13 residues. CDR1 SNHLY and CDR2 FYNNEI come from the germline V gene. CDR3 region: CATSRGGGETQYF. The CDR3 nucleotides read TGTGCCACCTCCAGGGGCGGGGGGGAGACCCAGTACTTC. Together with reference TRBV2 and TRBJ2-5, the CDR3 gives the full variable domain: EPEVTQTPSHQVTQMGQEVILRCVPISNHLYFYWYRQILGQKVEFLVSFYNNEISEKSEIFDDQFSVERPDGSNFTLKIRSTKLEDSAMYFCATSRGGGETQYFGPGTRLLVL.

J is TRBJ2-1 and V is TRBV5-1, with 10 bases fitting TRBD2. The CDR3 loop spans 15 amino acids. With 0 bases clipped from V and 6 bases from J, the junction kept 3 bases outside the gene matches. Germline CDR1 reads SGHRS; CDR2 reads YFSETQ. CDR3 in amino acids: CASSLARTSGNEQFF. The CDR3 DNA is TGCGCCAGCAGCTTGGCCCGGACTAGCGGCAATGAGCAGTTCTTC.

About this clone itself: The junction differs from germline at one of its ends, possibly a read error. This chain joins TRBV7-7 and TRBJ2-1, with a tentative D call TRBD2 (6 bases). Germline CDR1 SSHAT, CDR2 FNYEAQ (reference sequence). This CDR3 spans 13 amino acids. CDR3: CASSFRAGNEQFF. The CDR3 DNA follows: TGTGCTAGCAGCTTTAGGGCGGGGAATGAGCAGTTCTTC.

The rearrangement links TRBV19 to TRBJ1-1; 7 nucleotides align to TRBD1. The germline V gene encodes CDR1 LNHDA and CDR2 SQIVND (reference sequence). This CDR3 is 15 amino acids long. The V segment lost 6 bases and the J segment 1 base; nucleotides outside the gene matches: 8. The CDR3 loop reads CASRAPDRTNTEAFF. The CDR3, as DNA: TGTGCCAGTAGAGCGCCGGACAGGACGAACACTGAAGCTTTCTTT. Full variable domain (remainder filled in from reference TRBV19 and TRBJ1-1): DGGITQSPKYLFRKEGQNVTLSCEQNLNHDAMYWYRQDPGQGLRLIYYSQIVNDFQKGDIAEGYSVSREKKESFPLTVTSAQKNPTAFYLCASRAPDRTNTEAFFGQGTRLTVV.

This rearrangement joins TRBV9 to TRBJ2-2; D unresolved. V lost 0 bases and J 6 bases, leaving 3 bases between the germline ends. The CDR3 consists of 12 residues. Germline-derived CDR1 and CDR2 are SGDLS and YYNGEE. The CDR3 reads CASSVVAGELFF. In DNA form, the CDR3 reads TGTGCCAGCAGCGTAGTGGCCGGGGAGCTGTTTTTT.

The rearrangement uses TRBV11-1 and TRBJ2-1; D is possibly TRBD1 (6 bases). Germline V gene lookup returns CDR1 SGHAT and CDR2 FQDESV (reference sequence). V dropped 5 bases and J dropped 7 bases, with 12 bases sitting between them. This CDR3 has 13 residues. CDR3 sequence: CASSPDRLNEQFF. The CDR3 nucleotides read TGTGCCAGCAGCCCCGACAGGTTAAATGAGCAGTTCTTC.

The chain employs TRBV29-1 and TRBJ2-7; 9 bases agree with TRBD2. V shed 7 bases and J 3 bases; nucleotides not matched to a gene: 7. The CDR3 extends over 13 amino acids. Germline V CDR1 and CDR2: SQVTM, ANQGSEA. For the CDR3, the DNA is TGCAGCGCCGCCAAGACTAGCGGCTACGAGCAGTACTTC. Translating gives CSAAKTSGYEQYF.

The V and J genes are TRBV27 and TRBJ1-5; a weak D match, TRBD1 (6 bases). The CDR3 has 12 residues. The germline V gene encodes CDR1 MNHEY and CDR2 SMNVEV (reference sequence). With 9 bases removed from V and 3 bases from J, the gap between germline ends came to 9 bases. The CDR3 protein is CASRTDNQPQHF. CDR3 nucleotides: TGTGCCAGTCGGACAGACAATCAGCCCCAGCATTTT.

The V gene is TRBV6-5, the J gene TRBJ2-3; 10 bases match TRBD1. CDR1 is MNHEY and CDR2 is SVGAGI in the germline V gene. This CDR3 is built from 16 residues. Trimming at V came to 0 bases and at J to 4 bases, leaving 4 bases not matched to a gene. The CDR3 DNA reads TGTGCCAGCAGTTACTCTGGGACAGGGGTTCCAGATACGCAGTATTTT. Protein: CASSYSGTGVPDTQYF.

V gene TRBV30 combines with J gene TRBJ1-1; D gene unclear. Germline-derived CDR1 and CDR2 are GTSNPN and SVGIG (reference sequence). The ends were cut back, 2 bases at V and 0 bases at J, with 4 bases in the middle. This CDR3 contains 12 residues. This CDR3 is CAWSYMNTEAFF. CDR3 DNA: TGTGCCTGGAGTTATATGAACACTGAAGCTTTCTTT.

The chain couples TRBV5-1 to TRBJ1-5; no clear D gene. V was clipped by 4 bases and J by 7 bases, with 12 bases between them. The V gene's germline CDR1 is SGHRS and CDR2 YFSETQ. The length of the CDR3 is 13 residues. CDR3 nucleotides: TGCGCCAGCAGCCAAGCCCCCAAGCAGCCCCAGCATTTT. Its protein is CASSQAPKQPQHF.

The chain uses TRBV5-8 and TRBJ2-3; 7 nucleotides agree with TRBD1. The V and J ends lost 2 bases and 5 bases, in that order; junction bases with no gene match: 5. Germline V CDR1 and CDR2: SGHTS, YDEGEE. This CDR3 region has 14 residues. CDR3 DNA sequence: TGTGCCAGCAGCTTTGGGCAGGGGGTAGATACGCAGTATTTT. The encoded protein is CASSFGQGVDTQYF.

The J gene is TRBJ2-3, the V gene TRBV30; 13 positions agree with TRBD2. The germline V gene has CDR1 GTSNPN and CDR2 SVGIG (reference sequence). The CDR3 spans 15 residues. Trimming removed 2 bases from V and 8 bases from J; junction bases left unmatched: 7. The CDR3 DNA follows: TGTGCCTGGAGTCGGACTAGCGGGAGAGTGCGTACGCAGTATTTT. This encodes CAWSRTSGRVRTQYF.

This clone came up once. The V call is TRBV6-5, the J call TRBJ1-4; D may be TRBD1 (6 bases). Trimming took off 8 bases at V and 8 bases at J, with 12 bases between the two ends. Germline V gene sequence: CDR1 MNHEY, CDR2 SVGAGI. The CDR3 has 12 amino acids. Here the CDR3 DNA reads TGTGCCAGCGGAGACAGGAAGGAAAAACTGTTTTTT. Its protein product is CASGDRKEKLFF.

CDR3 in amino acids: CASSPGGIQPQHF. CDR3 coding DNA: TGTGCCAGCTCACCGGGAGGGATTCAGCCCCAGCATTTT. This chain joins TRBV18 and TRBJ1-5; no reliable D call. Germline CDR1 is KGHSH and CDR2 is LQKENI. Trimming pared 3 bases from V and 6 bases from J, leaving 9 bases between. CDR3 size: 13 residues.

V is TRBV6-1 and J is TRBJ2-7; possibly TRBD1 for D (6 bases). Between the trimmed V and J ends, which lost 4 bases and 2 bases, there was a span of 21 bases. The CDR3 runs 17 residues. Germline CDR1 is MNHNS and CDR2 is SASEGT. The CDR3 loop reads CASSVLGRGQHTYEQYF. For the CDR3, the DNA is TGTGCCAGCAGTGTACTTGGCAGGGGACAACATACCTACGAGCAGTACTTC.

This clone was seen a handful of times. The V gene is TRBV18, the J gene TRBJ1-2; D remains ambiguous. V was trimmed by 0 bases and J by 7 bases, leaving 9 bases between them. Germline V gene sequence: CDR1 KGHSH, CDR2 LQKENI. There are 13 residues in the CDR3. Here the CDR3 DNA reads TGTGCCAGCTCACCACCCTCGTCGGGTGGCTACACCTTC. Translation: CASSPPSSGGYTF.

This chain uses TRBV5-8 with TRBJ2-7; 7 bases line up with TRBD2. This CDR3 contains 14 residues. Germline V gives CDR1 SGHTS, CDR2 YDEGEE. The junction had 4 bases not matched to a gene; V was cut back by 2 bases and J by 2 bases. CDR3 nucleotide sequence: TGTGCCAGCAGCTTAGCGGGATTACCCTACGAGCAGTACTTC. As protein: CASSLAGLPYEQYF.

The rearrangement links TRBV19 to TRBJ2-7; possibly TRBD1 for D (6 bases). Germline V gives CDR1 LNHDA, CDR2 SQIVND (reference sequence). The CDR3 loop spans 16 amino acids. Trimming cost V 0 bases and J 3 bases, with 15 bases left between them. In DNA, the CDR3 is TGTGCCAGTAGTATAGATGGGAACAGGGCCATCTACGAGCAGTACTTC. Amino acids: CASSIDGNRAIYEQYF.

In nucleotides, the CDR3 is TGCGCCAGCAGTACAGGGGGGTCGTACGAGCAGTACTTC. Translating it yields CASSTGGSYEQYF. V is TRBV5-1 and J is TRBJ2-7; 8 bases line up with TRBD1. Germline V gene data show CDR1 as SGHRS and CDR2 as YFSETQ. CDR3 length: 13 amino acids. The junction had 5 bases not matched to a gene; V was cut back by 5 bases and J by 4 bases.

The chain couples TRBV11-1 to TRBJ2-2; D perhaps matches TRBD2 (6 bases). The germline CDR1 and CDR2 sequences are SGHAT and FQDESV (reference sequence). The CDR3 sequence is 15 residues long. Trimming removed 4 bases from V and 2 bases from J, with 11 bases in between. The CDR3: CASSSTSRNTGELFF. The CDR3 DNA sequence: TGTGCCAGCAGCTCAACTAGCCGCAACACCGGGGAGCTGTTTTTT.